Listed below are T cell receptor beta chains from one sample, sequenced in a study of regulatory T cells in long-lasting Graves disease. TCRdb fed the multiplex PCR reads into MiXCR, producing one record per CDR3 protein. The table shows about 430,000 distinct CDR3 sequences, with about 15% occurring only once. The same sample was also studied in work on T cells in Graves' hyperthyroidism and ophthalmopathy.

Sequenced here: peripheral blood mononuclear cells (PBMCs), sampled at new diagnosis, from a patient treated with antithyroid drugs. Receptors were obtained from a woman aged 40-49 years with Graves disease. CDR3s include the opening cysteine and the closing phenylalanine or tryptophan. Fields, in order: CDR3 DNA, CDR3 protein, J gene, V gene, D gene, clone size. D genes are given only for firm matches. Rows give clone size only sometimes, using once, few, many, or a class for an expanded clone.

DNA: TGTGCCAGCAGCTTAGGCGGCCCCCCCTACGAGCAGTACTTC
CDR3: CASSLGGPPYEQYF
J: TRBJ2-7
V: TRBV13
D: .
size: .

DNA: TGCAGTGCTAGAGATCTCGCAGGGGGCGAGTATCAGCCCCAGCATTTT
CDR3: CSARDLAGGEYQPQHF
J: TRBJ1-5
V: TRBV20-1
D: TRBD1
size: few

DNA: TGTGCCAGCAGCCAAGATCTAGGGGACACTCCCCTCGGAAATGAGCAGTTCTTC
CDR3: CASSQDLGDTPLGNEQFF
J: TRBJ2-1
V: TRBV3-1
D: .
size: few

DNA: TGTGCCAGCAGCTCATGGGAGGGTGATACTGAAGCTTTCTTT
CDR3: CASSSWEGDTEAFF
J: TRBJ1-1
V: TRBV7-9
D: .
size: many

DNA: TGTGCCAGCAAATCTAATAAAGGACTAGCGGGGTACAATGAGCAGTTCTTC
CDR3: CASKSNKGLAGYNEQFF
J: TRBJ2-1
V: TRBV6-2/TRBV6-3
D: TRBD2
size: many

DNA: TGCGCCAGCAGCCCGATAGCGGGAGGCGACACAGATACGCAGTATTTT
CDR3: CASSPIAGGDTDTQYF
J: TRBJ2-3
V: TRBV4-1
D: TRBD2
size: few

DNA: TGTGCCAGTAGTAACTCCCAGGGTAACGAGCAGTACTTC
CDR3: CASSNSQGNEQYF
J: TRBJ2-7
V: TRBV19
D: .
size: few

DNA: TGTGCCAGCACCCCTGGGGGTGTCTACACCTTC
CDR3: CASTPGGVYTF
J: TRBJ1-2
V: TRBV6-1
D: .
size: few

DNA: TGCAGTGCTAGTTTGAGGGGGACAGGGAGCCAGCCCCAGCATTTT
CDR3: CSASLRGTGSQPQHF
J: TRBJ1-5
V: TRBV20-1
D: TRBD1
size: few

DNA: TGTGCCAGCCGGGACAAGTACGAGCAGTACTTC
CDR3: CASRDKYEQYF
J: TRBJ2-7
V: TRBV6-1
D: .
size: few

DNA: TGTGCCAGCAGCCAAGCTGAGGGAGGGCCGGTCACCGGGGAGCTGTTTTTT
CDR3: CASSQAEGGPVTGELFF
J: TRBJ2-2
V: TRBV3-1
D: TRBD2
size: few

DNA: TGTGCCAGCAGCTCCCCCAGCGGGAACAATGAGCAGTTCTTC
CDR3: CASSSPSGNNEQFF
J: TRBJ2-1
V: TRBV7-9
D: TRBD2
size: many

DNA: TGCGCCGGCAGCTCACCGGCGGGACGGCGCACAGATACGCAGTATTTT
CDR3: CAGSSPAGRRTDTQYF
J: TRBJ2-3
V: TRBV11-2
D: .
size: few

DNA: TGCAGTGCGATCTTCATTCAGGAGCCGGAGACCCAGTACTTC
CDR3: CSAIFIQEPETQYF
J: TRBJ2-5
V: TRBV20-1
D: .
size: many

DNA: TGTGCCAGCTCACCGTCCGGGACTAGGGGCGAGACCCAGTACTTC
CDR3: CASSPSGTRGETQYF
J: TRBJ2-5
V: TRBV18
D: TRBD2
size: many

DNA: TGTGCCAGCAGCCCCTTGGGCAACAGGGCGTGGAAGCGGGAGGGTTACAATGAGCAGTTCTTC
CDR3: CASSPLGNRAWKREGYNEQFF
J: TRBJ2-1
V: TRBV7-8
D: TRBD2
size: few

DNA: TGCGCCAGCAGCTTGGACTGGACTAGCGGACCCTACAATGAGCAGTTCTTC
CDR3: CASSLDWTSGPYNEQFF
J: TRBJ2-1
V: TRBV5-1
D: TRBD2
size: many

DNA: TGTGCCAGCAGTTACACGAACACTGAAGCTTTCTTT
CDR3: CASSYTNTEAFF
J: TRBJ1-1
V: TRBV6-5
D: .
size: many

DNA: TGTGCCAGCAGTTACCCTGAAGCGGGGGGCACAGATACGCAGTATTTT
CDR3: CASSYPEAGGTDTQYF
J: TRBJ2-3
V: TRBV6-5
D: TRBD2
size: .

DNA: TGTGCCAGCAGCGAGAGTATGGGCGACATTCAGTACTTC
CDR3: CASSESMGDIQYF
J: TRBJ2-4
V: TRBV9
D: .
size: few

DNA: TGTGCCAGCAGTTGGGACAGGACCAACTACGAGCAGTACTTC
CDR3: CASSWDRTNYEQYF
J: TRBJ2-7
V: TRBV28
D: TRBD1
size: many

DNA: TGTGCCAGCAGTCCCACACAGGGGGGACAAGCTTTCTTT
CDR3: CASSPTQGGQAFF
J: TRBJ1-1
V: TRBV6-1
D: TRBD1
size: many

DNA: TGTGCCAGCAGCTTAGGGGGCCCGGGGGGACACCTTACATACGAGCAGTACTTC
CDR3: CASSLGGPGGHLTYEQYF
J: TRBJ2-7
V: TRBV11-2
D: .
size: .

DNA: TGTGCCAGCAGTAAAACAGGGAACTCTGGGGCCAACGTCCTGACTTTC
CDR3: CASSKTGNSGANVLTF
J: TRBJ2-6
V: TRBV12-3/TRBV12-4
D: .
size: many

DNA: TGCAGCGTTGAAGATCGGTGGTCGGAGACAGGGGGCCTTGGGGAGACCCAGTACTTC
CDR3: CSVEDRWSETGGLGETQYF
J: TRBJ2-5
V: TRBV29-1
D: TRBD1
size: .

DNA: TGTGCCAGCGGGGGGACAGGGCTTCTATACGAGCAGTACTTC
CDR3: CASGGTGLLYEQYF
J: TRBJ2-7
V: TRBV6-1
D: TRBD1
size: .

DNA: TGTGCCAGCAGCTTTCTGGGGTTTGACAGGCCCGCTAACTATGGCTACACCTTC
CDR3: CASSFLGFDRPANYGYTF
J: TRBJ1-2
V: TRBV7-8
D: .
size: few

DNA: TGCAGTGCCAGGGGGGGGGTCGGAGAGACCCAGTACTTC
CDR3: CSARGGVGETQYF
J: TRBJ2-5
V: TRBV20-1
D: .
size: few

DNA: TGCAGTGCTAGACTAGCGGGAGGGGATGAGCAGTTCTTC
CDR3: CSARLAGGDEQFF
J: TRBJ2-1
V: TRBV20-1
D: TRBD2
size: many

DNA: TGTGCCAGCTTTGCGGGTGTTGAACAAGAGACCCAGTACTTC
CDR3: CASFAGVEQETQYF
J: TRBJ2-5
V: TRBV5-6
D: .
size: few